This entry concerns a single TCR beta chain. The data were produced by immunoSEQ multiplex PCR, yet TCRdb's version contains in-frame clones alone and is incomplete. The data show 2 million to 3 million clones, approximately 93% seen once. Germline values: CDR1 SGHNT, CDR2 YYREEE (reference sequence). The ends lost 4 bases at V and 2 bases at J; junction bases unmatched: 6. The CDR3 loop spans 14 amino acids. The data were obtained in a study of shared clonotypes between healthy human individuals. The source is a man aged 18 to 29 in good health. Some clones in this sample may be carry-over from other donors' samples. The V call is TRBV5-4, the J call TRBJ2-7; 7 nucleotides agree with TRBD2. The sample taken for sequencing was naive CD4+ T cells from PBMCs. Subset given: CD45RA+ positively selected. In DNA, the CDR3 is TGTGCCAGCAGCCGGCGGGAGTCTACCTACGAGCAGTACTTC. Translation gives CASSRRESTYEQYF.